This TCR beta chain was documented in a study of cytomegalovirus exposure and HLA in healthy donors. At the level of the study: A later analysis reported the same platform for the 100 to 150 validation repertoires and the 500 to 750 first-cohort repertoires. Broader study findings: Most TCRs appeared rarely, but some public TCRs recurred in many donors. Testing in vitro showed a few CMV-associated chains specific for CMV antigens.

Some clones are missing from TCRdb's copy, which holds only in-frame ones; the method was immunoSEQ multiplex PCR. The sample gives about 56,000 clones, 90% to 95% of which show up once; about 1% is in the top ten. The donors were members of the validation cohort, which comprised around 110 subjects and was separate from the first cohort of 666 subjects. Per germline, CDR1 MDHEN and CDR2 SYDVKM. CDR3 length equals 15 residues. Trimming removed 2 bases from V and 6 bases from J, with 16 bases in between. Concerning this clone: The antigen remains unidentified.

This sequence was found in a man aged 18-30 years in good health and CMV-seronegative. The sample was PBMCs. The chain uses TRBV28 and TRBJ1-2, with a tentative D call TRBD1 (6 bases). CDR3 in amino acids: CASSLEYRVEDGYTF. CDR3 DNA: TGTGCCAGCAGTTTAGAGTACAGGGTTGAAGATGGCTACACCTTC.